Shown below are 24 T cell receptor beta chains from a single sample sequenced in a study of CD4 T cell repertoires in COVID-19 (dated by TCRdb to the early 2020s). The receptor library was made with the immunoSEQ multiplex PCR assay. TCRdb obtained this table from immuneACCESS and retained in-frame rearrangements with V and J assigned. These tables miss some clones; where compared with another copy, unresolved V genes account for less than half of the shortfall, and the remainder is unexplained. The sample yields tens of thousands of clones; around 86% were counted once. The ten most abundant clones make up approximately 0.6% of the sample. Uncultured memory T cell samples were sequenced directly after ex vivo isolation. This material consisted of central memory CD4+ T cells from blood, taken before the COVID-19 pandemic. The cell subset or site label, read with the paper, signifies: CD4+ T central memory cells. The source is a human donor who had COVID-19.

This chain uses TRBV5-1 with TRBJ1-1; TRBD1 aligns across 9 bases. V shed 0 bases and J 5 bases; nucleotides not matched to a gene: 8. CDR1 is SGHRS and CDR2 is YFSETQ in the germline V gene. This CDR3 has 16 residues. Here the CDR3 reads CASSLGSYRGRTEAFF. The CDR3 DNA is TGCGCCAGCAGCTTGGGAAGTTACAGGGGGCGAACTGAAGCTTTCTTT.

The chain couples TRBV14 to TRBJ2-7, with TRBD2 matching over 9 bases. The CDR3 sequence is 17 residues long. Trimming cost V 1 base and J 3 bases; bases outside gene matches: 10. In germline, CDR1 is SGHDN, CDR2 FVKESK. The CDR3 bases are TGTGCCAGCAGCCAAGGTTATACGCTAGCGGGACTCTACGAGCAGTACTTC. It translates to CASSQGYTLAGLYEQYF.

This chain uses TRBV6-5 with TRBJ2-7; TRBD1 might be the D (6 bases). V gave up 4 bases and J gave up 3 bases, with 10 bases separating them. The CDR3 consists of 13 residues. From germline, CDR1 is MNHEY and CDR2 SVGAGI. The CDR3 sequence: CASSSQGNYEQYF. CDR3 nucleotide sequence: TGTGCCAGCAGTTCCCAGGGGAACTACGAGCAGTACTTC.

This sequence joins TRBV10-2 and TRBJ1-1, with D uncertain. In germline, CDR1 is WSHSY, CDR2 SAAADI. The V gene lost 5 bases and the J gene lost 2 bases, with 9 bases spanning the gap. The CDR3 loop spans 13 amino acids. CDR3 sequence: CASSIADNTEAFF. CDR3 sequence (DNA): TGCGCCAGCAGTATAGCAGACAACACTGAAGCTTTCTTT.

Here the CDR3 reads CASSLDGGGYTF. The CDR3 nucleotides read TGTGCCAGCAGTTTAGACGGGGGGGGCTACACCTTC. J is TRBJ1-2 and V is TRBV28; TRBD1 is a possible D gene (5 bases). The ends were cut back, 2 bases at V and 8 bases at J, with 9 bases in the middle. Looked up from germline, CDR1 is MDHEN and CDR2 is SYDVKM. The CDR3 has 12 residues.

This chain uses TRBV6-1 with TRBJ2-1; D uncertain. V gave up 7 bases and J gave up 10 bases, with 11 bases separating them. The CDR3 covers 11 residues. Germline values: CDR1 MNHNS, CDR2 SASEGT. CDR3 in DNA: TGTGCCAGCAAGTTGGCCATAGAGCAGTTCTTC. As protein: CASKLAIEQFF.

Regarding this clone: At the DNA level, this CDR3 is encoded by other sequences in the same sample as well. The J gene is TRBJ2-2, the V gene TRBV5-1; 10 bases line up with TRBD2. The CDR3 covers 16 residues. Germline V CDR1 and CDR2: SGHRS, YFSETQ. The trim removed 3 bases at V and 4 bases at J, leaving 6 bases unmatched. The CDR3 DNA reads TGCGCCAGCAGCTCGGGACTAGCGATAAGCACCGGGGAGCTGTTTTTT. This codes for CASSSGLAISTGELFF.

The gene calls are TRBV18 and TRBJ2-6; D uncertain. The CDR3 has 16 residues. The germline V and J ends were trimmed by 2 bases and 3 bases, with 11 bases remaining between them. The germline gives CDR1 KGHSH, CDR2 LQKENI. The chain's CDR3 is CASSPSRLGGANVLTF. As DNA, the CDR3 is TGTGCCAGCTCACCATCCCGACTCGGTGGGGCCAACGTCCTGACTTTC.

The V gene is TRBV5-1, the J gene TRBJ1-3, with unresolved D. The V end lost 0 bases, the J end lost 0 bases, and 7 bases lay between the germline ends. From germline, CDR1 is SGHRS and CDR2 YFSETQ. The CDR3 sequence is 15 residues long. CDR3 sequence reads: CASSLVGSSGNTIYF. As DNA, the CDR3 is TGCGCCAGCAGCTTGGTGGGGAGCTCTGGAAACACCATATATTTT.

The rearrangement uses TRBV6-4 and TRBJ1-1; D is undetermined. CDR1 is MRHNA and CDR2 is SNTAGT in the germline V gene. The V and J ends lost 5 bases and 1 base respectively, with 8 bases between them. The CDR3 covers 13 residues. CDR3 sequence: CASSQTGNTEAFF. Here the CDR3 DNA reads TGTGCCAGCAGTCAGACGGGGAACACTGAAGCTTTCTTT.

On this clone: Other nucleotide sequences from this sample produce the same CDR3. The chain joins TRBV6-5 to TRBJ1-2; D remains ambiguous. The V gene lost 6 bases and the J gene lost 0 bases, with 11 bases spanning the gap. The CDR3 contains 14 residues. The germline CDR1 and CDR2 sequences are MNHEY and SVGAGI. CDR3 sequence reads: CASSSTGTNYGYTF. Written as DNA, the CDR3 is TGTGCCAGCAGCTCGACGGGTACTAACTATGGCTACACCTTC.

The chain uses TRBV6-6 and TRBJ1-1, with TRBD1 identical over 11 bases. The CDR3 totals 15 residues. V was pared by 8 bases and J by 6 bases, with 11 bases of the junction left unmatched. The germline gives CDR1 MNHNY, CDR2 SVGAGI (reference sequence). The CDR3 protein is CASATAGTGGPEAFF. In nucleotides, the CDR3 is TGTGCCAGCGCAACGGCGGGGACAGGGGGACCTGAAGCTTTCTTT.

This chain joins TRBV7-7 and TRBJ2-5; TRBD1 matches 8 bases. The germline V gene has CDR1 SSHAT and CDR2 FNYEAQ (reference sequence). There are 16 residues in the CDR3. V was pared by 5 bases and J by 5 bases, with 13 bases of the junction left unmatched. CDR3 sequence: CASSPSGTGGGETQYF. CDR3 DNA sequence: TGTGCCAGCAGCCCCTCCGGGACAGGCGGCGGGGAGACCCAGTACTTC.

This clone showed up just once. The chain joins TRBV4-2 to TRBJ1-1, with D tentatively TRBD1 (6 bases). From germline, CDR1 is LGHNA and CDR2 YNFKEQ. The CDR3 runs to 15 residues. V dropped 2 bases and J dropped 1 base, with 11 bases sitting between them. The CDR3 region is CASSQSRGENTEAFF. The CDR3 DNA sequence: TGTGCCAGCAGCCAAAGCAGGGGCGAGAACACTGAAGCTTTCTTT.

This chain connects TRBV7-7 to TRBJ2-2; TRBD1 aligns across 8 bases. V lost 5 bases to trimming and J lost 1 base; unmatched junction nucleotides: 6. Germline V lookup: CDR1 SSHAT, CDR2 FNYEAQ (reference sequence). The CDR3 loop spans 16 amino acids. CDR3 in DNA: TGTGCCAGCAGCGAGACTACAGGGGGGAACACCGGGGAGCTGTTTTTT. This translates into CASSETTGGNTGELFF. Full variable domain (missing parts from reference TRBV7-7 and TRBJ2-2): GAGVSQSPRYKVTKRGQDVTLRCDPISSHATLYWYQQALGQGPEFLTYFNYEAQPDKSGLPSDRFSAERPEGSISTLTIQRTEQRDSAMYRCASSETTGGNTGELFFGEGSRLTVL.

The CDR3 sequence is CSVASGAMTYNEQFF. The CDR3 DNA reads TGCAGCGTTGCTAGCGGGGCCATGACCTACAATGAGCAGTTCTTC. V gene TRBV29-1 combines with J gene TRBJ2-1; the match to TRBD2 covers 9 bases. Germline V gene sequence: CDR1 SQVTM, CDR2 ANQGSEA. The CDR3 runs to 15 residues. Unmatched junction bases numbered 6, after V lost 4 bases and J lost 2 bases.

This clone was picked up one time. J is TRBJ1-5 and V is TRBV6-1; maybe TRBD1 (5 bases). The CDR3 extends over 13 amino acids. V lost 7 bases and J 2 bases, leaving 9 bases between the germline ends. From germline, CDR1 is MNHNS and CDR2 SASEGT. The CDR3 nucleotides are TGTGCCAGCACAGGGATGGGCAATCAGCCCCAGCATTTT. It is translated as CASTGMGNQPQHF.

V usage is TRBV30 and J usage is TRBJ1-2; D gene unclear. Between the trimmed V and J ends, which lost 5 bases and 8 bases, there was a span of 15 bases. This CDR3 contains 12 residues. Germline V gene sequence: CDR1 GTSNPN, CDR2 SVGIG (reference sequence). In DNA, the CDR3 is TGTGCCTGGGCGACCCTTATCGGGGGCTACACCTTC. This gives the protein CAWATLIGGYTF.

The chain employs TRBV27 and TRBJ2-7, with D maybe TRBD2 (6 bases). Looked up from germline, CDR1 is MNHEY and CDR2 is SMNVEV (reference sequence). The V gene lost 2 bases and the J gene lost 0 bases, with 8 bases spanning the gap. CDR3 length: 14 residues. This CDR3 is CASSLGRFSYEQYF. The CDR3 DNA sequence: TGTGCCAGCAGTTTAGGGAGGTTCTCCTACGAGCAGTACTTC.

Comments on this clone: The conserved phenylalanine or tryptophan is not found at the CDR3 terminus, so this likely reflects a read error. The DNA is left out, because the CDR3 cannot be placed on it with certainty; the CDR3 is given as TCRdb lists it. This rearrangement joins TRBV19 to TRBJ1-1; the DNA was not used to check the table's D call, TRBD1. The germline CDR1 and CDR2 sequences are LNHDA and SQIVND (reference sequence). The CDR3 region is 11 residues in length, termini included. The CDR3 loop is CASSLGDSGFL.

The genes are TRBV29-1 and TRBJ2-2, with a tentative D call TRBD1 (7 bases). CDR3 size: 14 residues. Germline V gene data show CDR1 as SQVTM and CDR2 as ANQGSEA. The V gene lost 7 bases and the J gene lost 5 bases, with 17 bases spanning the gap. CDR3 protein: CSGRRDSLTGELFF. CDR3 in DNA: TGCAGCGGCCGGCGGGACAGCCTTACCGGGGAGCTGTTTTTT.

The V call is TRBV5-6, the J call TRBJ1-2; maybe TRBD1 (5 bases). CDR3 length: 15 amino acids. Between the trimmed V and J ends, which lost 7 bases and 0 bases, there was a span of 16 bases. Per germline, CDR1 SGHDT and CDR2 YYEEEE. The CDR3 sequence: CASPLWAGTNYGYTF. DNA of the CDR3: TGTGCCAGCCCCTTGTGGGCAGGGACTAACTATGGCTACACCTTC.

This rearrangement joins TRBV5-6 to TRBJ1-5; a weak D match, TRBD1 (5 bases). The CDR3 is 13 amino acids. V lost 0 bases to trimming and J lost 5 bases, with 6 bases between them. From germline, CDR1 is SGHDT and CDR2 YYEEEE. The CDR3 spells CASSLVRDQPQHF. DNA of the CDR3: TGTGCCAGCAGCTTGGTCAGGGATCAGCCCCAGCATTTT.

This chain joins TRBV18 and TRBJ2-5; the match to TRBD1 covers 8 bases. Per the germline V gene, CDR1 is KGHSH and CDR2 is LQKENI. The CDR3 runs 14 residues. V shed 3 bases and J 1 base; nucleotides not matched to a gene: 1. This chain's CDR3 is CASSPTGGQETQYF. CDR3 DNA sequence: TGTGCCAGCTCACCCACAGGGGGCCAAGAGACCCAGTACTTC.